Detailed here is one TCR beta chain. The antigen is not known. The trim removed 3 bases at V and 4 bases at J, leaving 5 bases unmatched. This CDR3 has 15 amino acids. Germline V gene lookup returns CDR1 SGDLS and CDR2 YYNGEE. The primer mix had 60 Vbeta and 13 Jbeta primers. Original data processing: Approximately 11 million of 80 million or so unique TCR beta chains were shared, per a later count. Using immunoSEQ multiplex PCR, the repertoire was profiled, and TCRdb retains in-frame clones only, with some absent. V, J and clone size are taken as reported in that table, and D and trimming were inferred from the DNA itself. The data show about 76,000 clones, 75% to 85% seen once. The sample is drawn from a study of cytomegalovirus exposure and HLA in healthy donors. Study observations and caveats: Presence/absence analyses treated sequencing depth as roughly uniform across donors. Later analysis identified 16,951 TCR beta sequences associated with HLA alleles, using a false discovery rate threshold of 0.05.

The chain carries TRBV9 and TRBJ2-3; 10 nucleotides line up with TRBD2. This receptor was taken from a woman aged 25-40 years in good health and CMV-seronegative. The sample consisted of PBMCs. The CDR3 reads CASSAQLAGADTQYF. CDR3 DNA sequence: TGTGCCAGCAGCGCCCAGCTAGCGGGAGCAGATACGCAGTATTTT. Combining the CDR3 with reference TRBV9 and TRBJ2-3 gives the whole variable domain DSGVTQTPKHLITATGQRVTLRCSPRSGDLSVYWYQQSLDQGLQFLIQYYNGEERAKGNILERFSAQQFPDLHSELNLSSLELGDSALYFCASSAQLAGADTQYFGPGTRLTVL.